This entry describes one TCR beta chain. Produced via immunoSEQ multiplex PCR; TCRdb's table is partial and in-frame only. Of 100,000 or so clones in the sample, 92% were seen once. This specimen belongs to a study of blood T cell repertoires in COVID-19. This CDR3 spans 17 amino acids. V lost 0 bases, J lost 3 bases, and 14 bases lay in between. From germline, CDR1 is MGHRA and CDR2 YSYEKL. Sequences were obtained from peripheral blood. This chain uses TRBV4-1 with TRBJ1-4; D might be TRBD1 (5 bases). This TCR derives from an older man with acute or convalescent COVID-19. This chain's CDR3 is CASSQDKGWGANEKLFF. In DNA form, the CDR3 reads TGCGCCAGCAGCCAAGATAAGGGTTGGGGGGCTAATGAAAAACTGTTTTTT.